This section outlines one T cell receptor beta chain sequence together with its context. Repertoires were generated with immunoSEQ multiplex PCR, while TCRdb's copy carries only in-frame clones and drops some. Here the sample spans approximately 110,000 clones, 88% being singletons. The data are from a study of blood T cell repertoires in COVID-19. Study context: Whether acute or convalescent, the COVID-19 samples came from the United States, Italy and Spain. PBMCs, B-cell-depleted T cells, or T cells provided the cDNA or gDNA that made up the material.

From germline, CDR1 is SGHRS and CDR2 YFSETQ. V lost 4 bases and J 7 bases, leaving 14 bases between the germline ends. This CDR3 comprises 14 residues. V and J are TRBV5-1 and TRBJ1-4; possibly TRBD1 for D (6 bases). The material sequenced was peripheral blood. This TCR was recovered from a woman aged 65 to 85 who had recovered from COVID-19. The DNA for the CDR3 is TGCGCCAGCAGCCAAGGGGGGGTTGGTGAAAAACTGTTTTTT. Protein sequence: CASSQGGVGEKLFF.